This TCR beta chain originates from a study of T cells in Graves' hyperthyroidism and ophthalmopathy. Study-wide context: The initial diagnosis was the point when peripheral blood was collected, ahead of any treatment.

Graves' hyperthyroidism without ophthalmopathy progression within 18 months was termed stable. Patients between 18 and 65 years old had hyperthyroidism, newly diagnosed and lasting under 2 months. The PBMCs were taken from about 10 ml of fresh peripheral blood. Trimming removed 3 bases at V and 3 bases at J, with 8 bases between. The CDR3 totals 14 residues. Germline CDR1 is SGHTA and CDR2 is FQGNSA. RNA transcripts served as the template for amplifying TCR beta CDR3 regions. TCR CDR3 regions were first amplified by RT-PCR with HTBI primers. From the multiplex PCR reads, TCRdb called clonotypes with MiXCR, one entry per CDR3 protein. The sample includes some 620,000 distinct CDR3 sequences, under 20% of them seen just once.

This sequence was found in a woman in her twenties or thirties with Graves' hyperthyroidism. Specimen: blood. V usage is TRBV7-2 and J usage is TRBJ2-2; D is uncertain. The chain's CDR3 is CASSFIAYTGELFF. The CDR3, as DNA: TGTGCCAGCAGCTTTATCGCGTACACCGGGGAGCTGTTTTTT.